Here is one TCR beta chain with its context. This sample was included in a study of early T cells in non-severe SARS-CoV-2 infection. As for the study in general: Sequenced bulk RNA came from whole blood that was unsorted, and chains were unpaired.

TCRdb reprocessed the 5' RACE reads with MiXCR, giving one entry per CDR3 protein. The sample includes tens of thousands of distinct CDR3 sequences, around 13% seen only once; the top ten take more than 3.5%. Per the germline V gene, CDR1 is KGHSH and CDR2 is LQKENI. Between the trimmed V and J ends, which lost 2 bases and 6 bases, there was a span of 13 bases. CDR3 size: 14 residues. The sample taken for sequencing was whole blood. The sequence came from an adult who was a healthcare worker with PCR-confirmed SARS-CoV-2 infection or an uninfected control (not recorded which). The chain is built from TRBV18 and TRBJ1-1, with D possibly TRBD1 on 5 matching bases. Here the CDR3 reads CASSPLGQDAEAFF. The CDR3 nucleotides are TGTGCCAGCTCACCATTGGGGCAGGATGCTGAAGCTTTCTTT.